Shown below are 13 T cell receptor beta chains from a single sample sequenced in a study of T cells expressing NK-cell markers. After re-calling the 5' RACE reads, TCRdb lists one entry per CDR3 protein, DNA absent. With about 170,000 distinct CDR3 sequences in the sample, the ten largest clones hold roughly 21%. Sequencing input: blood T cells: a sorted CD56 or NKG2C T cell subset, CD4+ or CD8+ T cells, or bulk PBMC T cells (not recorded which). The origin of the receptors is a man aged 18-69 years in good health.

This chain uses TRBV5-1 with TRBJ2-2; TCRdb gives TRBD2 as the D gene, but with no DNA this cannot be confirmed. The germline gives CDR1 SGHRS, CDR2 YFSETQ. The CDR3 spans 16 residues. CDR3 region: CASSKTSRGHTGELFF.

J is TRBJ1-1 and V is TRBV18. The CDR3 totals 12 residues. Germline V CDR1 and CDR2: KGHSH, LQKENI. The CDR3 protein is CASSPGDTEAFF.

V and J are TRBV27 and TRBJ1-2; TCRdb's D call, TRBD1, is unchecked because there is no DNA. The CDR3 covers 15 residues. From germline, CDR1 is MNHEY and CDR2 SMNVEV (reference sequence). This chain's CDR3 is CASSSGQGPLYGYTF.

The V call is TRBV12-3 or TRBV12-4, the J call TRBJ2-7; TCRdb's D gene call, TRBD2, goes unchecked for lack of DNA. The CDR3 is 15 residues long. CDR3 protein: CASNSASGGPYEQYF.

The chain uses TRBV21-1 and TRBJ2-2; TCRdb outputs TRBD1, but without DNA this stays unchecked. TRBV21-1 is labeled a pseudogene. This CDR3 has 15 residues. CDR3 amino acids: CASSIRTKTPGSCFF.

This chain uses TRBV21-1 with TRBJ1-1; absent DNA, TCRdb's TRBD1 call cannot be checked. TRBV21-1 is listed as a pseudogene. This CDR3 is 15 amino acids long. This CDR3 is CASSTPGFLNTEAFF.

The J gene is TRBJ1-1, the V gene TRBV24-1; TCRdb picks TRBD1, but there is no DNA to check that call. The CDR3 is 13 residues long. Germline V lookup: CDR1 KGHDR, CDR2 SFDVKD. This chain's CDR3 is CASRQGGDAEAFF.

The chain links TRBV7-3 to TRBJ2-3; TCRdb's D gene call, TRBD2, goes unchecked for lack of DNA. The CDR3 is 15 residues long. Germline CDR1 SGHTA, CDR2 FQGTGA. The CDR3 region is CASSLDYSSTDTQYF.

The V gene is TRBV7-2, the J gene TRBJ2-3. Germline CDR1 and CDR2: SGHTA and FQGNSA. This CDR3 contains 16 residues. CDR3 loop: CASSLLLASSTDTQYF.

V and J are TRBV6-1 and TRBJ1-1; the D call from TCRdb, TRBD1, cannot be confirmed without DNA. From germline, CDR1 is MNHNS and CDR2 SASEGT. This CDR3 is 13 amino acids long. CDR3 sequence reads: CASPGIRTEEAFF.

The chain links TRBV19 to TRBJ2-1; TCRdb gives TRBD2 as the D gene, but with no DNA this cannot be confirmed. The germline gives CDR1 LNHDA, CDR2 SQIVND (reference sequence). The CDR3 is 13 residues long. The CDR3 here is CASTGLAGDEQFF.

CDR3 region: CASSPGRGKAEAFF. The chain carries TRBV19 and TRBJ1-1; TCRdb lists TRBD1, though no DNA is available to test this call. The CDR3 consists of 14 residues. Germline loops: CDR1 LNHDA, CDR2 SQIVND (reference sequence).

The genes are TRBV29-1 and TRBJ1-1; as DNA is missing, the TRBD1 call by TCRdb cannot be tested. The CDR3 sequence is 12 residues long. Germline CDR1 SQVTM, CDR2 ANQGSEA. The CDR3 protein is CSVSGGETEAFF.